The clone carrying this TCR beta chain was found many times. Antigen unknown. CDR3 size: 14 residues. V shed 0 bases and J shed 1 base, with 7 bases lying between them. Germline values: CDR1 SGHDT, CDR2 YYEEEE. This sample is part of a study of post-analysis software for immune sequencing data. Study-level information: Relapsing-remitting, secondary progressive and progressive-relapsing multiple sclerosis were all included among the disease courses. Whole-study results and caveats: Comparison with controls showed significantly lower normalized Chao1 diversity in multiple sclerosis patients. F measure showed strong co-clustering of same-batch samples. Patients had higher frequencies than controls of about 5 TRBV segments, including TRBV5-6, TRBV5-1 and TRBV20-1.

Unique molecular identifiers tagged the TCR beta cDNA libraries. A population of 1 to 10 million T cells gave rise to roughly 490,000 cDNA molecules. One entry per CDR3 protein, called by TCRdb with MiXCR from the PCR reads. The data show some 690,000 distinct CDR3 sequences, with roughly 27% seen just once and around 0.55% held by the top ten. The sample comprised blood. V gene TRBV5-6 combines with J gene TRBJ2-5; D unclear. This clonotype was sampled from a girl between 10 and 17 years old with multiple sclerosis. As DNA, the CDR3 is TGTGCCAGCAGCTTGGGGAGCGCCCAAGAGACCCAGTACTTC. This sequence encodes CASSLGSAQETQYF. Variable domain in full (rest from reference TRBV5-6 and TRBJ2-5): DAGVTQSPTHLIKTRGQQVTLRCSPKSGHDTVSWYQQALGQGPQFIFQYYEEEERQRGNFPDRFSGHQFPNYSSELNVNALLLGDSALYLCASSLGSAQETQYFGPGTRLLVL.